These 29 T cell receptor beta chains originate from one sample sequenced in a study of identical twins. One entry per CDR3 protein, called by TCRdb with MiXCR from the 5' RACE reads. The sample has under 450,000 distinct CDR3 sequences, about a fifth seen once; the top ten hold about 12%. Sequencing used naive T cells sorted from blood. Every receptor here comes from a man between 45 and 60 years old in good health.

The sample holds a few counts of this clonotype. The genes are TRBV24-1 and TRBJ2-7; 7 bases are shared with TRBD1. Losses at the gene ends were 9 bases for V and 7 bases for J; bases not matched to a gene: 11. The germline V gene has CDR1 KGHDR and CDR2 SFDVKD. The CDR3 is 13 residues long. The CDR3 protein is CATSGTADWEQYF. Written as DNA, the CDR3 is TGTGCCACCTCCGGGACAGCCGACTGGGAGCAGTACTTC.

Written as DNA, the CDR3 is TGCGCCAGCAGCTTGGCGACAGGGTCCGAGCAGTACTTC. The encoded protein is CASSLATGSEQYF. The rearrangement uses TRBV5-1 and TRBJ2-7; TRBD1 matches 7 bases. Germline assignment: CDR1 SGHRS and CDR2 YFSETQ. The CDR3 contains 13 residues. The trim removed 0 bases at V and 6 bases at J, leaving 3 bases unmatched.

This clonotype has only a few counts. The chain couples TRBV28 to TRBJ2-3; TRBD1 agrees at 8 bases. CDR3 length: 17 amino acids. Looked up from germline, CDR1 is MDHEN and CDR2 is SYDVKM. V lost 6 bases to trimming and J lost 0 bases; unmatched junction nucleotides: 11. CDR3 nucleotides: TGTGCCAGCAGATCTAACAGGGGGACCCAAAGCACAGATACGCAGTATTTT. Translation gives CASRSNRGTQSTDTQYF.

About this clonotype itself: A read error may explain this, as a much larger clone is one base away. No conserved phenylalanine or tryptophan ends this CDR3, so it is likely a read error. The chain recombines TRBV28 with TRBJ2-7, with 8 bases lining up with TRBD2. With V trimmed by 6 bases and J by 1 base, 8 bases remained unmatched. This CDR3 is built from 15 residues. Germline-derived CDR1 and CDR2 are MDHEN and SYDVKM. The CDR3: CASRLSGSGSYEQYL. CDR3 nucleotides: TGTGCCAGCAGACTGAGCGGGAGTGGGTCCTACGAGCAGTACTTA.

This clonotype was found many times. The rearrangement joins TRBV10-3 to TRBJ2-7; 9 bases are a match to TRBD2. Germline-derived CDR1 and CDR2 are ENHRY and SYGVKD. This CDR3 comprises 14 residues. V was clipped by 5 bases and J by 5 bases; unmatched bases: 7. The CDR3 DNA reads TGTGCCATCAGTCCCGGGACTAGCATCCACGAGCAGTACTTC. This encodes CAISPGTSIHEQYF.

The chain links TRBV12-3 or TRBV12-4 to TRBJ2-7; no clear D. There are 11 residues in the CDR3. Trimming stripped 4 bases from V and 5 bases from J, with 6 bases between. For the CDR3, the DNA is TGTGCCAGCAGTTCGATCAACGAGCAGTACTTC. Protein sequence: CASSSINEQYF.

This clonotype was seen more than once but under ten times. The chain has TRBV2 and TRBJ2-2; D unclear. CDR1 is SNHLY, CDR2 FYNNEI, per germline. Trimming took 2 bases from V and 2 from J, leaving 9 bases between them. The CDR3 totals 15 residues. CDR3 in amino acids: CASSEPAENTGELFF. The CDR3 DNA reads as TGTGCCAGCAGTGAACCGGCAGAAAACACCGGGGAGCTGTTTTTT. Variable domain in full (rest from reference TRBV2 and TRBJ2-2): EPEVTQTPSHQVTQMGQEVILRCVPISNHLYFYWYRQILGQKVEFLVSFYNNEISEKSEIFDDQFSVERPDGSNFTLKIRSTKLEDSAMYFCASSEPAENTGELFFGEGSRLTVL.

The chain carries TRBV6-1 and TRBJ1-6, with D tentatively TRBD1 (5 bases). The CDR3 runs 16 residues. Germline V gives CDR1 MNHNS, CDR2 SASEGT. V lost 7 bases and J lost 0, with 13 bases in between. CDR3 nucleotides: TGTGCCAGCACCCGGGACGGTAGCTCCTATAATTCACCCCTCCACTTT. It is translated as CASTRDGSSYNSPLHF.

The chain recombines TRBV13 with TRBJ2-5, with a tentative D call TRBD2 (5 bases). CDR1 PRHDT and CDR2 FYEKMQ come from the germline V gene (reference sequence). There are 16 residues in the CDR3. Trimming stripped 1 base from V and 7 bases from J, with 19 bases between. CDR3 sequence: CASSLVGDQSSGTQYF. The CDR3 DNA follows: TGTGCCAGCAGCTTAGTCGGAGACCAATCAAGCGGGACCCAGTACTTC.

This clonotype has more than one count but fewer than ten. This rearrangement joins TRBV20-1 to TRBJ1-1; 8 nucleotides align to TRBD1. CDR1 is DFQATT, CDR2 SNEGSKA, per germline (reference sequence). There are 14 residues in the CDR3. V gave up 3 bases and J gave up 11 bases; unmatched junction bases: 14. The CDR3 DNA is TGCAGTGCTAGGGGAGGAGGGACAGGTGGTTTTGCTTTCTTT. Its protein is CSARGGGTGGFAFF.

This clonotype has only a few counts. The chain joins TRBV20-1 to TRBJ2-3, with D perhaps matching TRBD2 (5 bases). The ends were cut back, 6 bases at V and 2 bases at J, with 30 bases in the middle. The CDR3 is 19 residues long. Germline V gene lookup returns CDR1 DFQATT and CDR2 SNEGSKA (reference sequence). CDR3 sequence (DNA): TGCAGTGCGGAAGCGGTGGTCCAGCGGAGCAACGATTTCACAGATACGCAGTATTTT. This codes for CSAEAVVQRSNDFTDTQYF.

CDR3 protein: CASSSSGGRLNTQYF. In DNA form, the CDR3 reads TGCGCCAGCAGCTCCAGCGGGGGCCGCCTAAATACGCAGTATTTT. The rearrangement uses TRBV5-1 and TRBJ2-3; 8 bases are shared with TRBD2. The J segment lost 7 bases and the V segment lost 3 bases, leaving 10 bases of the junction unmatched. CDR3 length equals 15 residues. Germline lookup yields CDR1 SGHRS and CDR2 YFSETQ.

CDR3 coding DNA: TGTGCCAGCAGCCCCCTTGCGAACACCGGGGAGCTGTTTTTT. This codes for CASSPLANTGELFF. The gene calls are TRBV7-2 and TRBJ2-2; no clear D. Germline loops: CDR1 SGHTA, CDR2 FQGNSA. V was clipped by 5 bases and J by 0 bases, with 7 bases between them. The CDR3 runs to 14 residues.

This rearrangement joins TRBV7-9 to TRBJ2-5; no firm D call. Trimming removed 0 bases at V and 3 bases at J, with 8 bases between. The CDR3 sequence is 14 residues long. Germline loops: CDR1 SEHNR, CDR2 FQNEAQ (reference sequence). The CDR3 spells CASSLAHREETQYF. The CDR3 nucleotides are TGTGCCAGCAGCTTAGCCCACAGAGAAGAGACCCAGTACTTC.

There are a few counts of this clonotype. As DNA, the CDR3 is TGTGCCAGCAGCTCCCGACGGGTGGACCTCCGCGAGCAGTACTTC. Translating it yields CASSSRRVDLREQYF. The V and J genes are TRBV7-8 and TRBJ2-7; D is unclear. V lost 4 bases and J 6 bases, leaving 19 bases between the germline ends. Germline V gene sequence: CDR1 SGHVS, CDR2 FQNEAQ. The CDR3 covers 15 residues.

This clonotype was picked up many times. The chain couples TRBV20-1 to TRBJ2-1; 12 bases map to TRBD2. Germline loops: CDR1 DFQATT, CDR2 SNEGSKA (reference sequence). Losses at the gene ends were 0 bases for V and 13 bases for J; bases not matched to a gene: 10. The CDR3 is 15 residues long. The CDR3 is CSARDVRLAGVAQFF. The DNA for the CDR3 is TGCAGTGCTAGAGATGTGCGACTAGCGGGAGTCGCCCAGTTCTTC.

This sequence joins TRBV6-1 and TRBJ2-3, with D perhaps matching TRBD1 or TRBD2 (6 bases each). Germline V gene data show CDR1 as MNHNS and CDR2 as SASEGT. Trimming shortened V by 1 base and J by 2 bases, and 10 bases separated the two germline ends. CDR3 length: 15 residues. The CDR3 region is CASSEGRGLTDTQYF. The DNA for the CDR3 is TGTGCCAGCAGTGAAGGCAGGGGACTCACAGATACGCAGTATTTT.

The V and J genes are TRBV5-6 and TRBJ2-3; weak D call: TRBD1 (6 bases). CDR1 SGHDT and CDR2 YYEEEE come from the germline V gene. The V and J ends lost 4 bases and 4 bases respectively, with 16 bases between them. This CDR3 region has 15 residues. The CDR3 bases are TGTGCCAGCAGCCCGAGGGGGATTCCAGCAGATACGCAGTATTTT. This codes for CASSPRGIPADTQYF.

Ten or more counts support this clonotype. The rearrangement uses TRBV20-1 and TRBJ1-1; D unresolved. Germline V gives CDR1 DFQATT, CDR2 SNEGSKA (reference sequence). The ends were cut back, 5 bases at V and 6 bases at J, with 19 bases in the middle. The CDR3 runs to 14 residues. CDR3 bases: TGCAGTGCTTCCCCCCCAGGAGCCCTCGCTGAAGCTTTCTTT. Amino acids: CSASPPGALAEAFF.

V is TRBV25-1 and J is TRBJ1-1, with a tentative D call TRBD1 (5 bases). CDR3 length equals 12 residues. Germline CDR1 is MGHDK and CDR2 is SYGVNS. The V gene lost 6 bases and the J gene lost 5 bases, with 10 bases spanning the gap. The CDR3 sequence: CASSAGRTEAFF. The CDR3 DNA is TGTGCCAGCAGCGCAGGGAGGACTGAAGCTTTCTTT.

For this clonotype: This may be a read error: a much more frequent sequence differs by one nucleotide. V usage is TRBV11-2 and J usage is TRBJ2-1; D is perhaps TRBD2 (6 bases). Germline V gene data show CDR1 as SGHAT and CDR2 as FQNNGV. The germline V and J ends were trimmed by 0 bases and 12 bases, with 9 bases remaining between them. The CDR3 covers 12 residues. CDR3 bases: TGTGCCAGCAGCTTAGATGGGACTTGGCAGTTCTTC. This codes for CASSLDGTWQFF.

V is TRBV5-1 and J is TRBJ2-1; D is unresolved. This CDR3 has 13 residues. Germline V gene data show CDR1 as SGHRS and CDR2 as YFSETQ. Trimming left V 0 bases short and J 9 bases short, with 10 bases between. In nucleotides, the CDR3 is TGCGCCAGCAGCTTGGGGGCCTGGCGTGAGCAGTTCTTC. This codes for CASSLGAWREQFF.

This clonotype was picked up many times. This chain uses TRBV20-1 with TRBJ2-2; TRBD2 matches 10 bases. In germline, CDR1 is DFQATT, CDR2 SNEGSKA (reference sequence). V lost 1 base to trimming and J lost 3 bases; unmatched junction nucleotides: 2. This CDR3 spans 15 amino acids. Here the CDR3 reads CSARGLAGYTGELFF. The CDR3 DNA reads as TGCAGTGCTAGAGGACTAGCGGGTTACACCGGGGAGCTGTTTTTT.

This clonotype was seen ten or more times. The chain joins TRBV20-1 to TRBJ1-1; possible D gene TRBD1, 5 bases. Trimming took 5 bases from V and 11 from J, leaving 27 bases between them. Germline assignment: CDR1 DFQATT and CDR2 SNEGSKA (reference sequence). CDR3 length: 15 residues. The CDR3 nucleotides are TGCAGTGCTTTGTTCGGACAAGTCGGCCGCGGGCGGGCTTTCTTT. It is translated as CSALFGQVGRGRAFF.

This clonotype was detected a few times. The rearrangement joins TRBV20-1 to TRBJ2-3; 7 bases match TRBD1. The V segment lost 3 bases and the J segment 3 bases; nucleotides outside the gene matches: 12. Per the germline V gene, CDR1 is DFQATT and CDR2 is SNEGSKA (reference sequence). This CDR3 region has 16 residues. The CDR3 DNA reads as TGCAGTGCTAGGCCGATACAGGGGTGGGGGACAGATACGCAGTATTTT. Amino acid sequence: CSARPIQGWGTDTQYF.

Regarding this clonotype: At one boundary the junction diverges from the germline segment, which might be a read error. V is TRBV20-1 and J is TRBJ2-3, with TRBD1 as a possible D gene (5 bases). From germline, CDR1 is DFQATT and CDR2 SNEGSKA (reference sequence). This CDR3 is 13 amino acids long. Here the CDR3 DNA reads TGCAGTGCTACCGGGCAGGGCACAGATGCGCAGTATTTT. Protein sequence: CSATGQGTDAQYF.

The chain combines TRBV12-3 or TRBV12-4 with TRBJ2-7; a possible D gene is TRBD2 (6 bases). V lost 6 bases to trimming and J lost 0 bases, with 12 bases between them. This CDR3 comprises 14 residues. CDR3 amino acids: CASRLAASSYEQYF. DNA of the CDR3: TGTGCCAGCAGACTAGCCGCTTCCTCCTACGAGCAGTACTTC.

The gene calls are TRBV4-1 and TRBJ2-1; TRBD2 matches at 11 bases. The CDR3 totals 20 residues. Looked up from germline, CDR1 is MGHRA and CDR2 is YSYEKL. Losses at the gene ends were 0 bases for V and 5 bases for J; bases not matched to a gene: 15. CDR3 loop: CASSQDLPTSGTILNNEQFF. For the CDR3, the DNA is TGCGCCAGCAGCCAAGACCTCCCGACTAGCGGGACTATCCTCAACAATGAGCAGTTCTTC.

The gene calls are TRBV2 and TRBJ2-5; D is unclear. Trimming pared 6 bases from V and 0 bases from J, leaving 11 bases between. Germline V gives CDR1 SNHLY, CDR2 FYNNEI. This CDR3 has 14 residues. The CDR3 sequence is CASRETENQETQYF. Here the CDR3 DNA reads TGTGCCAGCAGGGAAACAGAGAACCAAGAGACCCAGTACTTC.